This TCR beta chain was observed in a study of blood T cell repertoires in COVID-19. Assay used: immunoSEQ multiplex PCR; TCRdb lists only in-frame clones, some missing. The table has roughly 260,000 clones, 75% to 95% seen once. Trimming pared 4 bases from V and 6 bases from J, leaving 14 bases between. CDR3 length: 14 residues. Germline CDR1 and CDR2: LNHDA and SQIVND (reference sequence). Sequencing was performed on peripheral blood. The chain couples TRBV19 to TRBJ2-3; possibly TRBD2 for D (5 bases). The TCR comes from a person in their late teens or twenties with COVID-19, enrolled during active disease. The CDR3 loop is CASSNTRVGDTQYF. The CDR3 DNA reads TGTGCCAGTAGTAACACTAGGGTGGGGGATACGCAGTATTTT.